The entry below gives a single TCR beta chain sequence along with its context. TCRdb processed the 5' RACE reads anew with MiXCR; each CDR3 protein has one entry. The sample shows 230,000 or so distinct CDR3 sequences, about 24% of them seen only once. This record comes from a study of CD8 T cells in ankylosing spondylitis. Per the germline V gene, CDR1 is DFQATT and CDR2 is SNEGSKA (reference sequence). Trimming pared 5 bases from V and 3 bases from J, leaving 13 bases between. The CDR3 totals 14 residues. The receptor's source is a male donor with ankylosing spondylitis or in good health (not recorded which). This sequence joins TRBV20-1 and TRBJ2-2; maybe TRBD2 (6 bases). The sample consisted of blood, either unsorted or a sorted T cell fraction (not recorded which). CDR3 nucleotide sequence: TGCAGTGCTGCCGGAGGGGTTGACACCGGGGAGCTGTTTTTT. It codes for CSAAGGVDTGELFF.